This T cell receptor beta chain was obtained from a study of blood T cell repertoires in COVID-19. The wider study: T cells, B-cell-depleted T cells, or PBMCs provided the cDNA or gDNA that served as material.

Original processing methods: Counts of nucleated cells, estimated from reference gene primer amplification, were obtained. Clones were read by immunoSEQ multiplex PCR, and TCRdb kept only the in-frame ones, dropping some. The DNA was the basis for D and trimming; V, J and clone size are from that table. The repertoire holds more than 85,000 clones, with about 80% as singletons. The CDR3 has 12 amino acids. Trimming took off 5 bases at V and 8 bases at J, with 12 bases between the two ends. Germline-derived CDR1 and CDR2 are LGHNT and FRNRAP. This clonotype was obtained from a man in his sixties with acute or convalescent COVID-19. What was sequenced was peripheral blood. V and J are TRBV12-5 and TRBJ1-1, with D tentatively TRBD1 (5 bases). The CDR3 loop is CASGAGLWEAFF. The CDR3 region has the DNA TGTGCTAGTGGTGCAGGGTTATGGGAAGCTTTCTTT.